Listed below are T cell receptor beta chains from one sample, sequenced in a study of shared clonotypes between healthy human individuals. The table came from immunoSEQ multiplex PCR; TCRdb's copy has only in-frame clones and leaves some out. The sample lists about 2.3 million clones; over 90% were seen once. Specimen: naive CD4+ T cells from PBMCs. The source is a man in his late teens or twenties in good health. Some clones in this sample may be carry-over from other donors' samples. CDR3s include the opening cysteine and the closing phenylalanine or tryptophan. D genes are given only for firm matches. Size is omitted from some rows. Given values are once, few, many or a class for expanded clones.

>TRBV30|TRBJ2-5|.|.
TGTGCCTGGGGGCGGCAGCTCCAAGAGACCCAGTACTTC
CAWGRQLQETQYF
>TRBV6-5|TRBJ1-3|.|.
TGTGCCAGCAGTTACTCAGGGGGCTCTGGAAACACCATATATTTT
CASSYSGGSGNTIYF
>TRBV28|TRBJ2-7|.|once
TGTGCCAGCCATAAACCCCCGGGCAGGGAGGCCTACGAGCAGTACTTC
CASHKPPGREAYEQYF
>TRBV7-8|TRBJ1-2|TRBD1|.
TGTGCCAGCAGCCCGGGACAGGGCTATGGCTACACCTTC
CASSPGQGYGYTF
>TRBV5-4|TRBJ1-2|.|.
TGTGCCAGCACCCTAGGGGGAGCGCTGGGCTACACCTTC
CASTLGGALGYTF
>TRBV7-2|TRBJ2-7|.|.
TGTGCCAGCAGCTTAGTTCTTTACGAGCAGTACTTC
CASSLVLYEQYF
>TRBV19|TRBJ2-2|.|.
TGTGCCACCGCGGGACTGGCTAACACCGGGGAGCTGTTTTTT
CATAGLANTGELFF
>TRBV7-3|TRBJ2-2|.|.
TGTGCCAGCAGCTCGACGCTAGGGGCCGGGGAGCTGTTTTTT
CASSSTLGAGELFF
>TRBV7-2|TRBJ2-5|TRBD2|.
TGTGCCAGCAGCTTTAGCGGGAGGAGTAAGACCCAGTACTTC
CASSFSGRSKTQYF
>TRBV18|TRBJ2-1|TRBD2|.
TGTGCCAGCTCACCGGGACTAGCCTATGAGCAGTTCTTC
CASSPGLAYEQFF
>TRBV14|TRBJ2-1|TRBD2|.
TGTGCCAGCGCCGGGACTAGCGGTCTCAATGAGCAGTTCTTC
CASAGTSGLNEQFF
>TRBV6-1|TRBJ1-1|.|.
TGTGCCAGCAGCCTCGGGGGGTGGACTGAAGCTTTCTTT
CASSLGGWTEAFF
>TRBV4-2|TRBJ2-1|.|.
TGTGCCAGCAGCCCTGACGGTAGGGGCTACAATGAGCAGTTCTTC
CASSPDGRGYNEQFF
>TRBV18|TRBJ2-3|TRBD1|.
TGTGCCAGCTCACCTGGGACAGATATTACAGATACGCAGTATTTT
CASSPGTDITDTQYF
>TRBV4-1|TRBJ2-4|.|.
TGCGCCAGCAGCCAAGAGGGCGGGCAGGGGTTATTAGCCAAAAACATTCAGTACTTC
CASSQEGGQGLLAKNIQYF
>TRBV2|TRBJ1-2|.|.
TGTGCCGGAAGTATCAGGGGAAACTATGGCTACACCTTC
CAGSIRGNYGYTF
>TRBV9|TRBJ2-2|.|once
TGTGCCAGCAGCGTAGTCGGGAGTGGGGTCGGGGAGCTGTTTTTT
CASSVVGSGVGELFF
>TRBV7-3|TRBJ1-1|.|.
TGTGCCAGCAGCTCTACGCGGGGGACTGAAGCTTTCTTT
CASSSTRGTEAFF
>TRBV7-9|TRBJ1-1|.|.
TGTGCCAGCAGCCCCCCCAACACTGAAGCTTTCTTT
CASSPPNTEAFF
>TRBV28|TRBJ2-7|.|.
TGTGCCAGCAGTTTAGTGATGCCAGGGAGCTCCTACGAGCAGTACTTC
CASSLVMPGSSYEQYF
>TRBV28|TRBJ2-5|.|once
TGTGCCAGCAGTTTCTACAGGGTTGGGCAGGAGACCCAGTACTTC
CASSFYRVGQETQYF
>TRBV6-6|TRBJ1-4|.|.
TGTGCCAGCAGCCTACGGGGGGCATCAGGTGAAAAACTGTTTTTT
CASSLRGASGEKLFF
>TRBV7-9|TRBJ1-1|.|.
TGTGCCAGCAGCTTAAGGGGTGACACTGAAGCTTTCTTT
CASSLRGDTEAFF
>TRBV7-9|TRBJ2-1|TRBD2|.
TGTGCCAGCAGCTTAGCTAGCGGGAGGGCCATTTATGAGCAGTTCTTC
CASSLASGRAIYEQFF
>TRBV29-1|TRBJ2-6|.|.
TGCAGCGTATCAGGGTACTCTGGGGCCAACGTCCTGACTTTC
CSVSGYSGANVLTF
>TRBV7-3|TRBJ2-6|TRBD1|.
TGTGCCAGCAGCCGGGGACAGGGGACGTCTGGGGCCAACGTCCTGACTTTC
CASSRGQGTSGANVLTF
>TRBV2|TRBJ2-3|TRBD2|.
TGTGCCGGTGGAGGGACTAGCGGGAGAGGAGATACGCAGTATTTT
CAGGGTSGRGDTQYF
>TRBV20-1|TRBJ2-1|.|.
TGCAGTGGTCAGATTGGGCAGTTCTTC
CSGQIGQFF